Listed here are 11 T cell receptor beta chains from one sample, sequenced in a study of OX40 agonist ivuxolimab in advanced cancers. Here immunoSEQ multiplex PCR was the method, and the copy in TCRdb shows in-frame clones only, minus some. The data contain under 80,000 clones, roughly 85% of them singletons. The sequencing here drew on CD4+ or CD8+ T cells sorted from blood, taken in a trial of the OX40 agonist ivuxolimab. Receptor source: an adult with an advanced solid tumor such as melanoma, head and neck, liver or kidney cancer.

The V call is TRBV5-5, the J call TRBJ2-1; perhaps TRBD2 as D (6 bases). V gave up 7 bases and J gave up 10 bases, with 21 bases separating them. The germline V gene encodes CDR1 SGHKS and CDR2 YYEKEE (reference sequence). This CDR3 is 14 amino acids long. CDR3 protein: CASGRQGLKSEQFF. CDR3 DNA: TGTGCCAGCGGGAGGCAGGGTTTGAAGTCCGAGCAGTTCTTC.

The chain recombines TRBV18 with TRBJ2-3; 8 bases agree with TRBD1. CDR1 and CDR2 from the germline V gene are KGHSH and LQKENI. CDR3 size: 15 residues. The ends lost 6 bases at V and 4 bases at J; junction bases unmatched: 9. CDR3 residues: CASSPRDRTPDTQYF. CDR3 DNA: TGTGCCAGCTCGCCAAGGGACAGGACCCCAGATACGCAGTATTTT.

The table lists this clone with a few counts. The chain carries TRBV10-3 and TRBJ1-2, with 7 bases lining up with TRBD1. This CDR3 region has 13 residues. Germline CDR1 and CDR2: ENHRY and SYGVKD. After removal of 4 bases from V and 2 bases from J, the junction contained 1 base not matched to a gene. The DNA for the CDR3 is TGTGCCATCAGTGGGGGACAGAACTATGGCTACACCTTC. It is translated as CAISGGQNYGYTF.

The J gene is TRBJ2-3, the V gene TRBV19, with 10 bases lining up with TRBD2. Germline CDR1 is LNHDA and CDR2 is SQIVND (reference sequence). The CDR3 runs to 15 residues. The V segment lost 9 bases and the J segment 1 base; nucleotides outside the gene matches: 7. CDR3 loop: CASQVTSGRTDTQYF. CDR3 DNA sequence: TGTGCCAGCCAAGTGACTAGCGGGCGCACAGATACGCAGTATTTT. Supplemented by reference TRBV19 and TRBJ2-3, the full variable domain reads DGGITQSPKYLFRKEGQNVTLSCEQNLNHDAMYWYRQDPGQGLRLIYYSQIVNDFQKGDIAEGYSVSREKKESFPLTVTSAQKNPTAFYLCASQVTSGRTDTQYFGPGTRLTVL.

This clone was seen just once. This chain uses TRBV29-1 with TRBJ2-7, with 14 positions matching TRBD2. This CDR3 region has 15 residues. Germline CDR1 SQVTM, CDR2 ANQGSEA. The V and J ends lost 4 bases and 5 bases, in that order; junction bases with no gene match: 7. CDR3 loop: CSVALGTSGSNEQYF. Here the CDR3 DNA reads TGCAGCGTTGCCTTAGGGACTAGCGGGAGTAACGAGCAGTACTTC.

This clone was found once. V is TRBV5-1 and J is TRBJ1-1; D perhaps matches TRBD1 (5 bases). The germline V gene has CDR1 SGHRS and CDR2 YFSETQ. The V gene lost 3 bases and the J gene lost 4 bases, with 13 bases spanning the gap. The CDR3 loop spans 14 amino acids. The CDR3: CASSSGPRGTEAFF. CDR3 nucleotides: TGCGCCAGCAGCTCGGGACCCCGGGGCACTGAAGCTTTCTTT. The whole variable domain, remainder taken from reference TRBV5-1 and TRBJ1-1, is KAGVTQTPRYLIKTRGQQVTLSCSPISGHRSVSWYQQTPGQGLQFLFEYFSETQRNKGNFPGRFSGRQFSNSRSEMNVSTLELGDSALYLCASSSGPRGTEAFFGQGTRLTVV.

As regards this clone: Without the conserved terminal phenylalanine or tryptophan, this CDR3 likely stems from a read error. Because the CDR3's place on the DNA is in doubt, the DNA is left out and the CDR3 is given as listed by TCRdb. The chain recombines TRBV2 with TRBJ1-4. The CDR3 contains 12 residues when both ends are counted. Per germline, CDR1 SNHLY and CDR2 FYNNEI. CDR3 protein: CASSPLGTVPFL.

The chain employs TRBV18 and TRBJ2-5; D remains unclear. The length of the CDR3 is 14 residues. Germline CDR1 reads KGHSH; CDR2 reads LQKENI. The ends were cut back, 2 bases at V and 1 base at J, with 8 bases in the middle. Written as DNA, the CDR3 is TGTGCCAGCTCACCAGACCCGTTCCAAGAGACCCAGTACTTC. It encodes CASSPDPFQETQYF.

The J gene is TRBJ2-2, the V gene TRBV4-2; TRBD2 agrees at 10 bases. CDR3 length: 17 amino acids. V trimming: 0 bases; J trimming: 6 bases; junction bases outside the gene matches: 7. Germline CDR1 is LGHNA and CDR2 is YNFKEQ. CDR3 bases: TGTGCCAGCAGCCAAGATTTAGCTAGCGGGAGACCCGGGGAGCTGTTTTTT. This encodes CASSQDLASGRPGELFF.

The chain uses TRBV5-4 and TRBJ2-3; 7 nucleotides agree with TRBD1. The CDR3 extends over 16 amino acids. The germline V gene encodes CDR1 SGHNT and CDR2 YYREEE (reference sequence). Germline trimming cut 0 bases from V and 4 bases from J; bases unmatched to any gene: 8. The CDR3 loop is CASSLVDRVGPDTQYF. The DNA of the CDR3 is TGTGCCAGCAGCTTGGTCGACAGGGTTGGACCAGATACGCAGTATTTT. The variable domain in full, completed from reference TRBV5-4 and TRBJ2-3, reads ETGVTQSPTHLIKTRGQQVTLRCSSQSGHNTVSWYQQALGQGPQFIFQYYREEENGRGNFPPRFSGLQFPNYSSELNVNALELDDSALYLCASSLVDRVGPDTQYFGPGTRLTVL.

The CDR3 reads CASSPGTGAVTEAFF. The CDR3 DNA follows: TGCGCCAGCAGCCCAGGGACAGGGGCAGTCACTGAAGCTTTCTTT. The genes are TRBV5-1 and TRBJ1-1; TRBD1 agrees at 10 bases. There are 15 residues in the CDR3. Germline CDR1 and CDR2: SGHRS and YFSETQ. After removal of 4 bases from V and 4 bases from J, the junction contained 7 bases not matched to a gene.